Below, one T cell receptor beta chain is given with its context. What it binds is not known. This was a survey-level run. Only in-frame clones appear in the TCRdb table, and some are missing; sequencing was by immunoSEQ multiplex PCR. Of 40,000 to 60,000 clones detected, about 78% appear once; the ten largest clones hold more than 3.5%. Germline V gene data show CDR1 as KGHSH and CDR2 as LQKENI. Deletions cut 1 base from V and 2 bases from J, with 11 bases between. The CDR3 extends over 16 amino acids. This sample is part of a study of pediatric ulcerative colitis. General study findings and limits: Blood-derived T cells may be present in rectal pinch biopsies. Total lymphocyte DNA, not sorted subsets, was the template.

The rectum was sampled with one to two pinch biopsies at colonoscopy. V usage is TRBV18 and J usage is TRBJ2-2; D is ambiguous. What was sequenced was gut tissue. This clonotype was sampled from a girl aged 10-17 years with moderate ulcerative colitis. In DNA, the CDR3 is TGTGCCAGCTCACCACAAGTTGGGCTAAACACCGGGGAGCTGTTTTTT. Translated: CASSPQVGLNTGELFF.